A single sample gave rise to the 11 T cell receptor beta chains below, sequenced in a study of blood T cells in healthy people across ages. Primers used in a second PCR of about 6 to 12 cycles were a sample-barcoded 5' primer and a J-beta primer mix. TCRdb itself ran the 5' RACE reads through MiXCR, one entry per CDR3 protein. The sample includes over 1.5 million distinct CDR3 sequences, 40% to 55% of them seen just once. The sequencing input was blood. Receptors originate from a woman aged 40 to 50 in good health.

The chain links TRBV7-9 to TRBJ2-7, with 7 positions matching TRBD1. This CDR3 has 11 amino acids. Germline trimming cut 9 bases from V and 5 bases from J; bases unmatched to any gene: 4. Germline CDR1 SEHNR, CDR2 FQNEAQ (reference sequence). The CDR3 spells CARGQFDEQYF. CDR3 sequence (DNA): TGTGCCAGGGGACAGTTCGACGAGCAGTACTTC.

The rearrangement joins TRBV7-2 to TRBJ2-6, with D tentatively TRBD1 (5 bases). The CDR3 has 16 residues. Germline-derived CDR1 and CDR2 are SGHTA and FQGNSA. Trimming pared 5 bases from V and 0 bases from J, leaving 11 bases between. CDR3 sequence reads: CASSRQSSSGANVLTF. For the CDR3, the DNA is TGTGCCAGCAGCCGACAGTCTTCCTCTGGGGCCAACGTCCTGACTTTC.

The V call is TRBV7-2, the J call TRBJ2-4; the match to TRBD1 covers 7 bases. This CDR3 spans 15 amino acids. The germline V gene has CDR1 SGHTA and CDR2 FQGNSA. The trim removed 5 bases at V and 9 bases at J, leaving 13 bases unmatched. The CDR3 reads CASSQDGRTGAIQYF. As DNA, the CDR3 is TGTGCCAGCAGCCAAGATGGCCGGACAGGCGCCATTCAGTACTTC.

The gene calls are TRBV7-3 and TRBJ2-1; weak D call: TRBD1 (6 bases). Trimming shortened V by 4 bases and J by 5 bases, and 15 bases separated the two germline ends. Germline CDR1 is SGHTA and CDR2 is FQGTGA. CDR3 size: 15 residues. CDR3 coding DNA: TGTGCCAGCAGCTCCTCCGCGACAGGAGACAATGAGCAGTTCTTC. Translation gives CASSSSATGDNEQFF.

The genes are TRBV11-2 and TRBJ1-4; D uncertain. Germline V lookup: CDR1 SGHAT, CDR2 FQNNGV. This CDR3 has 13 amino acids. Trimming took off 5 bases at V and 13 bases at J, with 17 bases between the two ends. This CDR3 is CASSPLMSGRLFF. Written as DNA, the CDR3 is TGTGCCAGCAGCCCCCTCATGTCGGGGAGACTGTTTTTT.

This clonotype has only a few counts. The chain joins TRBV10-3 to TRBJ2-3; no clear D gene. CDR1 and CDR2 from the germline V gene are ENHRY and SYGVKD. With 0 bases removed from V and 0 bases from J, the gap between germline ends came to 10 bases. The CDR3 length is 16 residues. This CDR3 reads CAISESDTSSTDTQYF. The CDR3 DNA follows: TGTGCCATCAGTGAGTCAGACACCTCTAGCACAGATACGCAGTATTTT.

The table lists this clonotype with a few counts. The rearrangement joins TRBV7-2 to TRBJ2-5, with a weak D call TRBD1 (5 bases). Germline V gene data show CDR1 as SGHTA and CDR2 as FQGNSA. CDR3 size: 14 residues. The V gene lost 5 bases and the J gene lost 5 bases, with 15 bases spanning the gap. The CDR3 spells CASSPARQGETQYF. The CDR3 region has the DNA TGTGCCAGCAGCCCGGCACGGCAGGGCGAGACCCAGTACTTC.

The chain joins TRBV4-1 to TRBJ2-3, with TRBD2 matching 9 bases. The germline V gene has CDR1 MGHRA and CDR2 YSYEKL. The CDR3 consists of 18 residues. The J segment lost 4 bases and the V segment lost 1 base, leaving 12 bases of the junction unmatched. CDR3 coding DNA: TGCGCCAGCAGCCAAGCGGATTCGGGCGGGGGGGCGGCAGATACGCAGTATTTT. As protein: CASSQADSGGGAADTQYF.

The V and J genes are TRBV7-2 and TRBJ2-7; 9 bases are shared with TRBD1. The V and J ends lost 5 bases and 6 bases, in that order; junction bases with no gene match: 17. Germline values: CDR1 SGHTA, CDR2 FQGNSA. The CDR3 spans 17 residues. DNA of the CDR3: TGTGCCAGCAGCACTAGGCCTATTGTGACAGGGGGTTGCGAGCAGTACTTC. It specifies CASSTRPIVTGGCEQYF. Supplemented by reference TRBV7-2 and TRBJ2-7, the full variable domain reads GAGVSQSPSNKVTEKGKDVELRCDPISGHTALYWYRQSLGQGLEFLIYFQGNSAPDKSGLPSDRFSAERTGGSVSTLTIQRTQQEDSAVYLCASSTRPIVTGGCEQYFGPGTRLTVT.

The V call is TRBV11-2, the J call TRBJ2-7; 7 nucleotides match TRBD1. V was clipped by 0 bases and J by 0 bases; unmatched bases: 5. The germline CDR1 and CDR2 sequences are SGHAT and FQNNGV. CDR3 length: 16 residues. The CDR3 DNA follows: TGTGCCAGCAGCTTAGAATCGGGACAGAGCTCCTACGAGCAGTACTTC. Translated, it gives CASSLESGQSSYEQYF.

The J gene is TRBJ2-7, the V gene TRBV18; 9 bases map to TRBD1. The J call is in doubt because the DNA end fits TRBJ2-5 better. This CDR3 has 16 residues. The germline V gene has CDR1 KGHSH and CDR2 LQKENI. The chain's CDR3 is CASSLGGTGRRETQYF. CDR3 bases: TGTGCCAGCTCACTCGGCGGGACAGGGAGGCGAGAGACCCAGTACTTC.